Presented here are 5 T cell receptor beta chains from one specimen sequenced in a study of tumor-infiltrating lymphocytes in localized non-small cell lung cancer. The method was immunoSEQ multiplex PCR; TCRdb's version includes in-frame clones alone and lacks a portion of them. The repertoire has about 6,900 clones, just under 75% of them found once; the top ten carry 12%. The sample taken for sequencing was lung tumor tissue. These receptor sequences come from a human donor with non-small cell lung cancer.

V usage is TRBV18 and J usage is TRBJ2-3, with D possibly being TRBD1 (5 bases). The length of the CDR3 is 13 residues. Germline loops: CDR1 KGHSH, CDR2 LQKENI. The V end was cut by 6 bases, the J end by 3 bases, with 10 bases between. This CDR3 is CASSLRVTDTQYF. As DNA, the CDR3 is TGTGCCAGCTCTCTCAGGGTTACAGATACGCAGTATTTT.

The chain employs TRBV6-5 and TRBJ2-3, with D tentatively TRBD1 (6 bases). Trimming removed 5 bases from V and 4 bases from J, with 10 bases in between. Germline CDR1 MNHEY, CDR2 SVGAGI. This CDR3 region has 13 residues. In DNA, the CDR3 is TGTGCCAGCAGTCCGTACAGGGCAGATACGCAGTATTTT. Amino acids: CASSPYRADTQYF.

The table lists this clone with a few counts. At one of its ends the junction is not consistent with the germline gene, which may arise from a read error. The chain carries TRBV19 and TRBJ1-2; 9 bases line up with TRBD1. The CDR3 extends over 15 amino acids. CDR1 is LNHDA, CDR2 SQIVND, per germline (reference sequence). The CDR3 sequence: CASSLDGQGNYGYTF. In DNA form, the CDR3 reads TGTGCCAGTAGTCTAGATGGACAGGGGAACTATGGCTACACCTTC.

This clone was seen more than once but under ten times. V and J are TRBV7-7 and TRBJ2-1, with D unclear. This CDR3 is built from 15 residues. CDR1 is SSHAT and CDR2 is FNYEAQ in the germline V gene (reference sequence). Trimming stripped 1 base from V and 2 bases from J, with 9 bases between. CDR3 amino acids: CASSLGWGPYNEQFF. The CDR3 DNA is TGTGCCAGCAGCTTAGGTTGGGGTCCCTACAATGAGCAGTTCTTC.

The chain combines TRBV29-1 with TRBJ1-2; 10 bases are shared with TRBD1. This CDR3 has 12 amino acids. CDR1 is SQVTM, CDR2 ANQGSEA, per germline. The trim removed 6 bases at V and 9 bases at J, leaving 7 bases unmatched. CDR3 nucleotide sequence: TGCAGCGTCGGGGGGGACAGGGGAAGCTACACCTTC. It codes for CSVGGDRGSYTF.